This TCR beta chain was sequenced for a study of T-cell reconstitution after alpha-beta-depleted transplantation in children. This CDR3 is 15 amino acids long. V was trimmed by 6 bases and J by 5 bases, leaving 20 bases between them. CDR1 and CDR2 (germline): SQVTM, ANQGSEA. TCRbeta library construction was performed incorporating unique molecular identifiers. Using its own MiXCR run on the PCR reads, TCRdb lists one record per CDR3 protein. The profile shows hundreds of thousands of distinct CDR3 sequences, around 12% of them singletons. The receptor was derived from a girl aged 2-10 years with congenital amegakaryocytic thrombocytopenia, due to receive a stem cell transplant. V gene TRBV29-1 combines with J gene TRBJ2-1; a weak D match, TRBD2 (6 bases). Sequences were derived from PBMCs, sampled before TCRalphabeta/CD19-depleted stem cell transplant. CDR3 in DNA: TGCAGCGTATCCCCTGGCGTAGCGGCGGACAATGAGCAGTTCTTC. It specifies CSVSPGVAADNEQFF.